This T cell receptor beta chain was found in a study of T-cell reconstitution after alpha-beta-depleted transplantation in children listed by TCRdb under 2016. About the investigation overall: The study quantitatively tracked T-cell immune reconstitution after TCRalphabeta/CD19-depleted allogeneic hematopoietic cell transplantation in children using TCR repertoire profiling.

What the work shows at the level of the full study, not this receptor alone: In some patients, the high TCRbeta diversity seen at day 60 was put down to recipient T cells and intrathymic progenitors that had survived conditioning. The apparently early alphabetaT-cell count recovery about two months after transplant was reportedly dependent on only several hundred rapidly expanded clones derived from non-depleted graft cells. Hyperexpanded clone frequencies declined over subsequent months; after one year, T-cell counts and TCRbeta diversity were mostly attributed to newly produced T cells.

This clonotype showed up many times. Its antigen target is currently unknown. No quality values exist for individual bases; no much larger clone is one base distant. The library was obtained by PCR. The instrument was an Illumina HiSeq 2500. Molecular barcoding was employed in the preparation of TCR libraries, with unique molecular identifiers being used to normalize TCRbeta repertoire quantification. TCRdb ran its own pipeline on the public reads, namely fastp trimming at Q25 and MiXCR clone calling, and kept in-frame beta chains. Records with the same CDR3 protein are collapsed into one entry carrying the most frequent genes and DNA. This sample is represented by almost 500,000 distinct CDR3 sequences; roughly a tenth of them were singletons. Roughly 2% of the sample goes to the ten largest clones. The treatment or condition label, read with the paper, signifies: allogeneic hematopoietic cell transplantation with graft depleted of TCRalphabeta T cells and CD19 B cells. The children who served as transplant recipients had been given grafts of TCRalphabeta/CD19-depleted allogeneic hematopoietic cells.

The TCR comes from a child between 2 and 9 years old with inherited bone marrow failure, due to receive a stem cell transplant. Sample: PBMCs, taken before TCRalphabeta/CD19-depleted stem cell transplant.

The CDR3 amino acid sequence is: CASSLDRFQETQYF. The DNA reads TGCGCCAGCAGCTTGGATCGGTTCCAAGAGACCCAGTACTTC. The rearrangement combines TRBV5-1 with TRBJ2-5; the D gene cannot be named for sure. CDR1 and CDR2 are read off the germline V gene as SGHRS and YFSETQ. The V and J ends are trimmed by 0 bases and 1 base, leaving 7 bases between them. Counted from cysteine to phenylalanine, this CDR3 has 14 amino acids. Just CDR3 DNA is preserved here, 42 bases in frame from base 1.